What follows are 27 T cell receptor beta chains derived from one specimen sequenced in a study of T cells in Graves' hyperthyroidism and ophthalmopathy. Amplified TCR beta CDR3 regions derived from RNA transcripts. The HTBI primer set was used in a first-round RT-PCR of the TCR CDR3. A single record per CDR3 protein comes from TCRdb applying MiXCR to the multiplex PCR reads. The data contain hundreds of thousands of distinct CDR3 sequences, approximately 15% of them singletons. Source material: blood. The source of these receptors is a woman aged 30 to 39 with Graves' hyperthyroidism.

The chain joins TRBV13 to TRBJ2-5; TRBD1 matches 11 bases. The CDR3 extends over 17 amino acids. Germline V gene sequence: CDR1 PRHDT, CDR2 FYEKMQ (reference sequence). The V segment lost 5 bases and the J segment 5 bases; nucleotides outside the gene matches: 13. The CDR3 region has the DNA TGTGCCAGCAGCGCCTTAAGGACAGGGGGCACTGGGGAGACCCAGTACTTC. Amino acid sequence: CASSALRTGGTGETQYF.

This clonotype was observed at least ten times. The chain uses TRBV28 and TRBJ1-4; D may be TRBD1 (5 bases). Germline assignment: CDR1 MDHEN and CDR2 SYDVKM. The ends were cut back, 6 bases at V and 4 bases at J, with 21 bases in the middle. CDR3 length equals 17 residues. CDR3 DNA sequence: TGTGCCAGCAGCTCAACGGGACGGGGACTGAATAATGAAAAACTGTTTTTT. It translates to CASSSTGRGLNNEKLFF.

In its sample, this clonotype was seen many times. The genes are TRBV29-1 and TRBJ2-2, with 7 nucleotides matching TRBD1. The trim removed 5 bases at V and 6 bases at J, leaving 15 bases unmatched. The CDR3 is 16 residues long. Germline values: CDR1 SQVTM, CDR2 ANQGSEA. CDR3 coding DNA: TGCAGCGTTAGGGACAGCCGTACCGCGATGGCCGGGGAGCTGTTTTTT. Protein sequence: CSVRDSRTAMAGELFF.

There are many counts of this clonotype. The V call is TRBV29-1, the J call TRBJ2-2; D call uncertain. The germline V and J ends were trimmed by 4 bases and 7 bases, with 7 bases remaining between them. This CDR3 has 11 amino acids. Germline assignment: CDR1 SQVTM and CDR2 ANQGSEA. The CDR3 DNA follows: TGCAGCGTTGGGGCTAACGGGGAGCTGTTTTTT. It translates to CSVGANGELFF.

This clonotype was seen many times. The chain carries TRBV20-1 and TRBJ2-2; 11 bases match TRBD2. The germline V gene encodes CDR1 DFQATT and CDR2 SNEGSKA (reference sequence). Germline trimming cut 6 bases from V and 8 bases from J; bases unmatched to any gene: 5. The CDR3 loop spans 13 amino acids. The CDR3 DNA is TGCAGTGCGACTAGCGGGACTAAGGGGGAGCTGTTTTTT. Translation: CSATSGTKGELFF.

The sample holds many counts of this clonotype. This chain connects TRBV10-3 to TRBJ1-5, with 7 bases matching TRBD1. CDR3 length: 13 residues. The V gene end was trimmed by 2 bases and the J gene end by 7 bases; junction bases not matched to a gene: 2. Germline CDR1 ENHRY, CDR2 SYGVKD. The CDR3 bases are TGTGCCATCAGTGAGGAGACAGGGCAGCCCCAGCATTTT. Residues: CAISEETGQPQHF.

The chain couples TRBV20-1 to TRBJ1-5; TRBD1 aligns across 7 bases. Trimming removed 4 bases from V and 8 bases from J; junction bases left unmatched: 17. Germline V lookup: CDR1 DFQATT, CDR2 SNEGSKA (reference sequence). This CDR3 region has 16 residues. The CDR3 sequence is CSAKDRVRRDLKPQHF. As DNA, the CDR3 is TGCAGTGCTAAAGACAGGGTTCGCCGGGACCTCAAGCCCCAGCATTTT.

The V and J genes are TRBV27 and TRBJ1-6; a weak D match, TRBD1 (5 bases). The CDR3 has 15 amino acids. V lost 3 bases, J lost 3 bases, and 9 bases lay in between. The germline V gene encodes CDR1 MNHEY and CDR2 SMNVEV (reference sequence). CDR3 protein: CASSFIGGYNSPLHF. DNA for the CDR3: TGTGCCAGCAGTTTCATCGGGGGCTATAATTCACCCCTCCACTTT.

This clonotype was seen at least ten times. The chain is built from TRBV7-8 and TRBJ1-2; D is undetermined. The germline gives CDR1 SGHVS, CDR2 FQNEAQ. Between the trimmed V and J ends, which lost 5 bases and 0 bases, there was a span of 13 bases. The CDR3 runs to 15 residues. CDR3 sequence (DNA): TGTGCCAGCAGCCACCAGGCGGGAACTAACTATGGCTACACCTTC. It codes for CASSHQAGTNYGYTF. Together with reference TRBV7-8 and TRBJ1-2, the CDR3 gives the full variable domain: GAGVSQSPRYKVAKRGQDVALRCDPISGHVSLFWYQQALGQGPEFLTYFQNEAQLDKSGLPSDRFFAERPEGSVSTLKIQRTQQEDSAVYLCASSHQAGTNYGYTFGSGTRLTVV.

The sample holds many counts of this clonotype. V and J are TRBV5-5 and TRBJ2-7; possible D gene TRBD2, 6 bases. Trimming stripped 2 bases from V and 0 bases from J, with 9 bases between. Germline CDR1 reads SGHKS; CDR2 reads YYEKEE (reference sequence). There are 14 residues in the CDR3. The CDR3 sequence: CASSLREFSYEQYF. As DNA, the CDR3 is TGTGCCAGCAGCTTACGGGAGTTCTCCTACGAGCAGTACTTC.

This clonotype was picked up many times. This chain joins TRBV30 and TRBJ2-2; 9 bases match TRBD1. Germline V lookup: CDR1 GTSNPN, CDR2 SVGIG (reference sequence). This CDR3 contains 15 residues. V was clipped by 2 bases and J by 5 bases; unmatched bases: 6. This CDR3 is CAWSHGQGITGELFF. In nucleotides, the CDR3 is TGTGCCTGGAGTCACGGACAGGGGATAACCGGGGAGCTGTTTTTT. Supplemented by reference TRBV30 and TRBJ2-2, the full variable domain reads SQTIHQWPATLVQPVGSPLSLECTVEGTSNPNLYWYRQAAGRGLQLLFYSVGIGQISSEVPQNLSASRPQDRQFILSSKKLLLSDSGFYLCAWSHGQGITGELFFGEGSRLTVL.

This clonotype appeared a few times. The chain has TRBV6-8 and TRBJ1-4, with TRBD1 matching 8 bases. V lost 5 bases, J lost 4 bases, and 6 bases stayed unmatched. The CDR3 spans 15 residues. Germline CDR1 and CDR2: MNHGY and SAAAGT. The CDR3 region is CASSRRQGINEKLFF. The DNA for the CDR3 is TGTGCCAGCAGTCGACGACAGGGGATTAATGAAAAACTGTTTTTT.

To note about this clonotype: A much more abundant neighbour one base away suggests this may be a read error. This CDR3 is missing its conserved last phenylalanine or tryptophan, likely due to a read error. The genes are TRBV3-1 and TRBJ1-1, with 7 nucleotides matching TRBD1. The J segment lost 3 bases and the V segment lost 7 bases, leaving 8 bases of the junction unmatched. CDR1 is LGHDT, CDR2 YNNKEL, per germline (reference sequence). CDR3 size: 14 residues. Here the CDR3 DNA reads TGTGCCAGCACTGGGACAGACCGGGACACTGAAGCTTTCCTT. Translation gives CASTGTDRDTEAFL.

The chain uses TRBV4-3 and TRBJ2-3; D is unresolved. Germline V gives CDR1 LGHNA, CDR2 YSLEER. Trimming removed 4 bases at V and 4 bases at J, with 9 bases between. This CDR3 is 13 amino acids long. CDR3 in amino acids: CASSPWIADTQYF. Here the CDR3 DNA reads TGCGCCAGCAGCCCATGGATCGCAGATACGCAGTATTTT.

With respect to this clonotype: This may be a read error: a much more frequent sequence differs by one nucleotide. V and J are TRBV5-1 and TRBJ2-7; a possible D gene is TRBD2 (6 bases). Germline CDR1 and CDR2: SGHRS and YFSETQ. Trimming removed 4 bases at V and 5 bases at J, with 16 bases between. The CDR3 extends over 14 amino acids. CDR3 bases: TGCGCCAGCAGCCTGGGGGGAGGCACCCACGAGCAGTACTTC. This codes for CASSLGGGTHEQYF.

Many counts were recorded for this clonotype. The J gene is TRBJ2-1, the V gene TRBV6-2 or TRBV6-3, with 9 bases fitting TRBD2. The trim removed 8 bases at V and 1 base at J, leaving 6 bases unmatched. The CDR3 is 15 amino acids. CDR1 and CDR2 from the germline V gene are MNHEY and SVGEGT. The CDR3 nucleotides read TGTGCCAGCCTCGGGACTAGCATATCCTACAATGAGCAGTTCTTC. It specifies CASLGTSISYNEQFF.

This clonotype was picked up many times. The chain uses TRBV28 and TRBJ2-5; 15 bases match TRBD2. Losses at the gene ends were 4 bases for V and 3 bases for J; bases not matched to a gene: 3. The germline V gene has CDR1 MDHEN and CDR2 SYDVKM. The CDR3 sequence is 16 residues long. The CDR3 protein is CASSSGLAGGKETQYF. CDR3 coding DNA: TGTGCCAGCAGTTCGGGACTAGCGGGAGGAAAAGAGACCCAGTACTTC.

This clonotype occurred many times. This chain links TRBV27 with TRBJ1-1; unclear D gene. CDR1 MNHEY and CDR2 SMNVEV come from the germline V gene (reference sequence). The V end was cut by 5 bases, the J end by 0 bases, with 10 bases between. CDR3 length: 14 amino acids. The CDR3 DNA sequence: TGTGCCAGCAGTCTCGGGAGTCTGAACACTGAAGCTTTCTTT. It encodes CASSLGSLNTEAFF.

At least ten counts were recorded for this clonotype. The chain couples TRBV2 to TRBJ2-5; no clear D gene. Looked up from germline, CDR1 is SNHLY and CDR2 is FYNNEI. Trimming removed 6 bases from V and 5 bases from J, with 4 bases in between. The CDR3 contains 10 residues. This CDR3 reads CASRTETQYF. The DNA of the CDR3 is TGTGCCAGCAGGACCGAGACCCAGTACTTC.

This clonotype was counted ten times or more. The chain has TRBV29-1 and TRBJ2-7, with TRBD1 matching 10 bases. Germline assignment: CDR1 SQVTM and CDR2 ANQGSEA. Trimming at V came to 6 bases and at J to 4 bases, leaving 9 bases not matched to a gene. The CDR3 consists of 14 residues. In nucleotides, the CDR3 is TGCAGCGTGGAGATAACGGACAGGGGGTACGAGCAGTACTTC. Its translation: CSVEITDRGYEQYF.

The CDR3 protein is CASSYSAVLGAPWELFF. The CDR3 bases are TGTGCCAGCAGTTACTCCGCGGTACTAGGGGCCCCCTGGGAGCTGTTTTTT. This rearrangement joins TRBV6-2 or TRBV6-3 to TRBJ2-2; perhaps D is TRBD1 or TRBD2 (5 bases each). The ends were cut back, 0 bases at V and 9 bases at J, with 20 bases in the middle. The CDR3 is made up of 17 amino acids. Germline-derived CDR1 and CDR2 are MNHEY and SVGEGT.

The chain carries TRBV7-9 and TRBJ2-1, with no clear D. The CDR3 covers 12 residues. Per the germline V gene, CDR1 is SEHNR and CDR2 is FQNEAQ (reference sequence). The germline V and J ends were trimmed by 4 bases and 8 bases, with 9 bases remaining between them. The CDR3 sequence: CASSSRADEQFF. For the CDR3, the DNA is TGTGCCAGCAGCTCCCGGGCGGATGAGCAGTTCTTC. Full variable domain (remainder filled in from reference TRBV7-9 and TRBJ2-1): DTGVSQNPRHKITKRGQNVTFRCDPISEHNRLYWYRQTLGQGPEFLTYFQNEAQLEKSRLLSDRFSAERPKGSFSTLEIQRTEQGDSAMYLCASSSRADEQFFGPGTRLTVL.

This clonotype was counted many times. The chain links TRBV5-4 to TRBJ2-2, with TRBD1 as a possible D gene (5 bases). This CDR3 has 12 residues. Germline V gene lookup returns CDR1 SGHNT and CDR2 YYREEE (reference sequence). V lost 8 bases, J lost 1 base, and 6 bases lay in between. CDR3 DNA sequence: TGTGCCAGTACAGGGAACACCGGGGAGCTGTTTTTT. Its protein product is CASTGNTGELFF.

This clonotype was counted at least ten times. The chain couples TRBV10-3 to TRBJ2-7; TRBD1 might be the D (5 bases). Per germline, CDR1 ENHRY and CDR2 SYGVKD. CDR3 length equals 14 residues. Between the trimmed V and J ends, which lost 0 bases and 5 bases, there was a span of 11 bases. The CDR3 region is CAISESSKGDEQYF. Here the CDR3 DNA reads TGTGCCATCAGTGAGTCCTCAAAAGGGGACGAGCAGTACTTC.

Only a few counts were recorded for this clonotype. The chain uses TRBV5-1 and TRBJ2-7, with TRBD1 as a possible D gene (5 bases). Per the germline V gene, CDR1 is SGHRS and CDR2 is YFSETQ. This CDR3 spans 12 amino acids. V lost 1 base and J lost 7, with 9 bases in between. The CDR3 protein is CASSLPGLEQYF. The CDR3 DNA reads as TGCGCCAGCAGCTTGCCAGGGTTAGAGCAGTACTTC.

This clonotype occurred many times. The V and J genes are TRBV11-3 and TRBJ2-3; D might be TRBD2 (5 bases). The CDR3 extends over 13 amino acids. V shed 2 bases and J shed 6 bases, with 9 bases lying between them. Germline values: CDR1 SGHNT, CDR2 YENEEA. CDR3 in amino acids: CASSLLSSDTQYF. The CDR3 DNA sequence: TGTGCCAGCAGCTTATTGTCTAGCGATACGCAGTATTTT.

The table lists this clonotype with a few counts. The chain carries TRBV11-2 and TRBJ2-2, with 12 bases lining up with TRBD2. V was pared by 5 bases and J by 5 bases, with 6 bases of the junction left unmatched. The CDR3 covers 16 residues. Per the germline V gene, CDR1 is SGHAT and CDR2 is FQNNGV. CDR3 region: CASSEGLAGFTGELFF. DNA of the CDR3: TGTGCCAGCAGCGAAGGACTAGCGGGATTTACCGGGGAGCTGTTTTTT. Drawing the rest from reference TRBV11-2 and TRBJ2-2, the complete variable domain is EAGVAQSPRYKIIEKRQSVAFWCNPISGHATLYWYQQILGQGPKLLIQFQNNGVVDDSQLPKDRFSAERLKGVDSTLKIQPAKLEDSAVYLCASSEGLAGFTGELFFGEGSRLTVL.